This T cell receptor beta chain was observed in a study of PD-1 blockade in classical Hodgkin lymphoma. Broader study findings: Baseline TCR diversity was reportedly lower in newly diagnosed patients than healthy donors. Diversity similar to that of newly diagnosed patients was seen at baseline in complete responders.

Profiled with immunoSEQ multiplex PCR; TCRdb holds only in-frame clones, not every one. Of 40,000 to 50,000 clones listed, more than 70% were seen once; the top ten hold 20% to 25%. Worth noting for this clone: The antigen is unknown.

Relapse after autologous stem cell transplantation occurred in every patient, and brentuximab vedotin exposure varied. Under best response, outcomes were complete response, partial response or progressive disease. This TCR was sampled from a human donor with classical Hodgkin lymphoma. The sample in question was peripheral blood mononuclear cells (PBMCs), obtained at baseline.

CDR3 protein: CASSKGPGTGELFF. CDR3 coding DNA: TGTGCCAGCAGTAAGGGACCAGGGACCGGGGAGCTGTTTTTT. The chain couples TRBV28 to TRBJ2-2; D is possibly TRBD1 or TRBD2 (5 bases each). The ends were cut back, 5 bases at V and 5 bases at J, with 12 bases in the middle. Germline CDR1 reads MDHEN; CDR2 reads SYDVKM. The CDR3 extends over 14 amino acids.